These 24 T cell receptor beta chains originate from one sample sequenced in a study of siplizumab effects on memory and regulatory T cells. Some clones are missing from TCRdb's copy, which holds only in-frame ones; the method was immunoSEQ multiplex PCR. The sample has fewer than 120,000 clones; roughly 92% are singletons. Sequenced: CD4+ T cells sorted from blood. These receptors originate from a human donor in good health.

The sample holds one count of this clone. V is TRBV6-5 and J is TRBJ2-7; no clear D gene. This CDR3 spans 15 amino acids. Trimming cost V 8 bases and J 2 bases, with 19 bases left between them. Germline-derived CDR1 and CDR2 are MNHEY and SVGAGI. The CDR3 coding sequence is TGTGCCAGCTCCCCCCGGCAGGCGCTAACCTACGAGCAGTACTTC. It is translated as CASSPRQALTYEQYF.

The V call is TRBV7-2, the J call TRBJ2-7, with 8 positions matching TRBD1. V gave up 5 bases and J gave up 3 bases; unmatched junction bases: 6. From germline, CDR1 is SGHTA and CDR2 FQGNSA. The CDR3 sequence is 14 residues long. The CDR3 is CASSPRQGLYEQYF. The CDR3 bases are TGTGCCAGCAGCCCTCGACAGGGGCTCTACGAGCAGTACTTC.

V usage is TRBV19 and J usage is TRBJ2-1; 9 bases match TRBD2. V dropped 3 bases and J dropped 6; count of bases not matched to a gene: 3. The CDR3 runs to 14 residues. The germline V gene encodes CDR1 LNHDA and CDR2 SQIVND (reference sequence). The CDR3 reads CASSMVLAGNEQFF. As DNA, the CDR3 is TGTGCCAGTAGTATGGTACTAGCGGGCAATGAGCAGTTCTTC.

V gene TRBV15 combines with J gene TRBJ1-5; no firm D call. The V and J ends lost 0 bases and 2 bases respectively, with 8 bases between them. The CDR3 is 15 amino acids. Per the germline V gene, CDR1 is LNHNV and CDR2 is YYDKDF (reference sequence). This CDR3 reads CATSRDGRGNQPQHF. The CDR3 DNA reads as TGTGCCACCAGCAGAGATGGACGGGGCAATCAGCCCCAGCATTTT. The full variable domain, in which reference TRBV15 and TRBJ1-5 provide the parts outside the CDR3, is DAMVIQNPRYQVTQFGKPVTLSCSQTLNHNVMYWYQQKSSQAPKLLFHYYDKDFNNEADTPDNFQSRRPNTSFCFLDIRSPGLGDTAMYLCATSRDGRGNQPQHFGDGTRLSIL.

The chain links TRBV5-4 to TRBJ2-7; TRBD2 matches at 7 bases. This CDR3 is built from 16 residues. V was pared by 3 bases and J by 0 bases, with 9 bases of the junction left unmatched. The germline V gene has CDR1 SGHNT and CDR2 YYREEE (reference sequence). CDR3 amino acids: CASSSGGGTLSYEQYF. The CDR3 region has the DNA TGTGCCAGCAGCTCTGGCGGGGGAACCCTCTCCTACGAGCAGTACTTC.

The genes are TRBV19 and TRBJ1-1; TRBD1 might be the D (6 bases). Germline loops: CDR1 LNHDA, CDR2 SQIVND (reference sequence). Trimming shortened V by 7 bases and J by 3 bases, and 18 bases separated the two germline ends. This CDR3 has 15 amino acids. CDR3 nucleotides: TGTGCCAGTAATGACTACAGGGTGTGGGACACTGAAGCTTTCTTT. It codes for CASNDYRVWDTEAFF.

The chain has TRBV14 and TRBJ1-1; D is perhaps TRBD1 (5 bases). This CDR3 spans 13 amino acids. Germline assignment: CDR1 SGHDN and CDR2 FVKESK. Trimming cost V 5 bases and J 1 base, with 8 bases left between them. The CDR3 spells CASSMGTNTEAFF. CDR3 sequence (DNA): TGTGCCAGCAGCATGGGGACGAACACTGAAGCTTTCTTT.

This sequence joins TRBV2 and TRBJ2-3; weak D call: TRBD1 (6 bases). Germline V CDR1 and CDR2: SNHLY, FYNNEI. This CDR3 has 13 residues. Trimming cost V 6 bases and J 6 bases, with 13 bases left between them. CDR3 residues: CASSKDSFDTQYF. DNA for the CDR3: TGTGCCAGCAGCAAGGACAGTTTCGATACGCAGTATTTT.

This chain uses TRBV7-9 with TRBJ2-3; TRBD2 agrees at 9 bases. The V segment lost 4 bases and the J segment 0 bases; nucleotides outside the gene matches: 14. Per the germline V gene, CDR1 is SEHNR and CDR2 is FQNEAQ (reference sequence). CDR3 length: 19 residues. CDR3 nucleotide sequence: TGTGCCAGCAGCTCGTTAGTTCTCCTAGCGGGAACTAGCACAGATACGCAGTATTTT. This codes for CASSSLVLLAGTSTDTQYF.

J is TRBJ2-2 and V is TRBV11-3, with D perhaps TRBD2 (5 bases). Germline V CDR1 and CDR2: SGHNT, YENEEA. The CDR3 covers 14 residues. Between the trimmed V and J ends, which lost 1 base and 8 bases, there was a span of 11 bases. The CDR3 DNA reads TGTGCCAGCAGCTTAGGAGTGGGAGTGGGGGAGCTGTTTTTT. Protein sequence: CASSLGVGVGELFF.

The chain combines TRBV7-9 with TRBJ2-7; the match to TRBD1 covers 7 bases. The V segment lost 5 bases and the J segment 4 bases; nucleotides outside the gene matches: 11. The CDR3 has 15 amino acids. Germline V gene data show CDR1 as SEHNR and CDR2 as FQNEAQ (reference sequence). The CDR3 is CASSVEDRSMYEQYF. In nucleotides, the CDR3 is TGTGCCAGCAGCGTTGAGGACAGGTCTATGTACGAGCAGTACTTC.

The CDR3 DNA follows: TGTGCCAGTACCAATGAAGGCCGAGGCTACACCTTC. This gives the protein CASTNEGRGYTF. The chain is built from TRBV19 and TRBJ1-2; unclear D gene. Per the germline V gene, CDR1 is LNHDA and CDR2 is SQIVND (reference sequence). This CDR3 is 12 amino acids long. With 7 bases removed from V and 8 bases from J, the gap between germline ends came to 14 bases.

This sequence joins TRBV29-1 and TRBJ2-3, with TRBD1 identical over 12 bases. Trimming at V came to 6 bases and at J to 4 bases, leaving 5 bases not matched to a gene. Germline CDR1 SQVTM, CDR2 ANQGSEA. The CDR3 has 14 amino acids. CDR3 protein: CSVLGQGASDTQYF. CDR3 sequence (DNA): TGCAGCGTGCTGGGACAGGGGGCGTCAGATACGCAGTATTTT.

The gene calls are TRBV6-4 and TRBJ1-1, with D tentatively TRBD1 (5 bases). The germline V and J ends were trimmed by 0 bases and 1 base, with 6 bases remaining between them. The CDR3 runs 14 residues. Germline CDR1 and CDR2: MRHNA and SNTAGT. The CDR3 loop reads CASSDSDKNTEAFF. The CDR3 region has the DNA TGTGCCAGCAGTGACTCGGACAAGAACACTGAAGCTTTCTTT.

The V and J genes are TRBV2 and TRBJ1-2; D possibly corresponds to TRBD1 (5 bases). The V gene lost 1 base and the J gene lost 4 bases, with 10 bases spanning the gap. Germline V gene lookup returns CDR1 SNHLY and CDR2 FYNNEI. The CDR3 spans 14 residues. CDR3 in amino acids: CASSEGGVGYGYTF. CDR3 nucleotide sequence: TGTGCCAGCAGTGAAGGGGGGGTGGGCTATGGCTACACCTTC.

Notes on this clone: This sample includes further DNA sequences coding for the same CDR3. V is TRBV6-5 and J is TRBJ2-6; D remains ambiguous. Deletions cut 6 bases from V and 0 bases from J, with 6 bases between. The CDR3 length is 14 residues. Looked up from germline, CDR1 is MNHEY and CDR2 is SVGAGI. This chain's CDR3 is CASRRNSGANVLTF. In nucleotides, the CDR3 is TGTGCCAGCAGAAGAAACTCTGGGGCCAACGTCCTGACTTTC.

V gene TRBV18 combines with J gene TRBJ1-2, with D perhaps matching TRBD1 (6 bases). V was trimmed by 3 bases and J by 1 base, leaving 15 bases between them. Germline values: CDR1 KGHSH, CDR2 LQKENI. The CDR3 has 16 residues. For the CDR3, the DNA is TGTGCCAGCTCACCTTTGGACAGCACTTTTAACTATGGCTACACCTTC. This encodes CASSPLDSTFNYGYTF.

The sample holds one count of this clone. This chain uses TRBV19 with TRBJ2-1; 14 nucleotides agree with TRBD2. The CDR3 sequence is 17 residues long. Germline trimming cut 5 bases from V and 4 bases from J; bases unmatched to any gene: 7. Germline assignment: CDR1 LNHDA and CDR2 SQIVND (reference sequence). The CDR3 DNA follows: TGTGCCAGTAGTCCCACCGGACTAGCGGGAGGTTACAATGAGCAGTTCTTC. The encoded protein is CASSPTGLAGGYNEQFF.

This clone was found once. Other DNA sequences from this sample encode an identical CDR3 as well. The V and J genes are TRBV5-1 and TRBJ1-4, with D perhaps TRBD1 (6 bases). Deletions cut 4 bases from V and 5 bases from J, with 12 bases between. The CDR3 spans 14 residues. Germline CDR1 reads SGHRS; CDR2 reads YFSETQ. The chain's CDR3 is CASSPGQLNEKLFF. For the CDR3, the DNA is TGCGCCAGCAGCCCCGGACAGTTGAATGAAAAACTGTTTTTT.

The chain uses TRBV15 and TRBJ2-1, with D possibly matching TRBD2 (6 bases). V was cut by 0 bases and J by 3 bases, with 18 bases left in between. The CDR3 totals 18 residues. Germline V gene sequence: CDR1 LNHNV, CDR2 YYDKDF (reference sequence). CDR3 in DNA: TGTGCCACCAGCAGAGATTGGGGGAGGAGGCGGTTCTACAATGAGCAGTTCTTC. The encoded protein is CATSRDWGRRRFYNEQFF.

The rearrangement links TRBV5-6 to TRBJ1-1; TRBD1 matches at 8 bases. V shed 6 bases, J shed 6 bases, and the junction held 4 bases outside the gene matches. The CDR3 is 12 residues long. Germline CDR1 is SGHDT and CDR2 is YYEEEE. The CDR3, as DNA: TGTGCCAGCACCCGACAGGGGCCTGAAGCTTTCTTT. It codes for CASTRQGPEAFF.

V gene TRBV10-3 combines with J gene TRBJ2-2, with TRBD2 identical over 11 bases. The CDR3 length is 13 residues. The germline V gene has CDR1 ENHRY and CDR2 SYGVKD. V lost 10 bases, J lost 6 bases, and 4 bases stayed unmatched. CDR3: CANSGGAAGELFF. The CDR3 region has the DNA TGTGCCAATAGCGGGGGGGCGGCCGGGGAGCTGTTTTTT.

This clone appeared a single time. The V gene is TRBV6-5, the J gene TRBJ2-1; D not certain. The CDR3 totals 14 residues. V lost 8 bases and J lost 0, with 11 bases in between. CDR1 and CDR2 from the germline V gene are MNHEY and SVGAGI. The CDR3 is CASLRTGSYNEQFF. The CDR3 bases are TGTGCCAGCCTAAGAACGGGCTCCTACAATGAGCAGTTCTTC.

This CDR3 is CASSLGDTQYF. The CDR3 DNA follows: TGTGCCAGCAGCTTAGGGGATACGCAGTATTTT. V gene TRBV11-3 combines with J gene TRBJ2-3; D is unclear. From germline, CDR1 is SGHNT and CDR2 YENEEA. V was trimmed by 1 base and J by 6 bases, leaving 2 bases between them. This CDR3 is built from 11 residues.